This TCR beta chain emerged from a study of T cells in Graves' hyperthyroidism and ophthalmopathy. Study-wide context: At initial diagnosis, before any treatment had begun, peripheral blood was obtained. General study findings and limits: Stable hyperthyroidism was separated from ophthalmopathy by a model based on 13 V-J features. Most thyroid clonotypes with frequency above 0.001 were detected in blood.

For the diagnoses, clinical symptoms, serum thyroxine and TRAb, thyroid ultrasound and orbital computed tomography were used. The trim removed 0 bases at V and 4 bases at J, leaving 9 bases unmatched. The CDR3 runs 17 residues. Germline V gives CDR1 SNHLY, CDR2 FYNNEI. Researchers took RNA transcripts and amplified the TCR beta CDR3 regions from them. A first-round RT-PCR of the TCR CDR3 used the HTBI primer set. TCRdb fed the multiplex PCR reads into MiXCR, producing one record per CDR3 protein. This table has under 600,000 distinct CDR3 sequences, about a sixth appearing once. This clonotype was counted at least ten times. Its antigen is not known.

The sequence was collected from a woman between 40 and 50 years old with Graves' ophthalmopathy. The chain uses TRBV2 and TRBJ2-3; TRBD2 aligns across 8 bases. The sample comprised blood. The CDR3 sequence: CASSEALGSGDSDTQYF. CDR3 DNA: TGTGCCAGCAGTGAAGCGCTTGGTAGCGGGGATTCAGATACGCAGTATTTT.